This T cell receptor (beta chain) is from a study of OX40 agonist ivuxolimab in advanced cancers. About the full investigation: The costimulatory receptor OX40 (CD134) was targeted by ivuxolimab, a fully human IgG2 agonistic monoclonal antibody. Intravenous ivuxolimab was administered to patients every 2 weeks at six dose levels: 0.01, 0.1, 0.3, 1.5, 3 and 10 mg/kg. Of the approximately 54 patients in dose escalation, around 20 had hepatocellular carcinoma, around 15 had melanoma, 9 had renal cell carcinoma and 9 had head and neck cancer. In the dose-escalation cohort, over 65% of patients were male, and the mean age was about 55 years, with a range of roughly 23 to 85. Prior anti-PD-1, anti-PD-L1 or anti-CTLA-4 therapy was permitted, and checkpoint inhibitors had been received by about two fifths of dose-escalation patients. Three dose-escalation patients achieved partial responses, one with hepatocellular carcinoma and two with cutaneous melanoma. The purpose of peripheral TCRbeta sequencing was to test whether ivuxolimab changed TCR sequence diversity and led to clonal T-cell expansion. The paper covers the monotherapy dose-escalation part of the phase I ivuxolimab trial, which included N ≈ 57 patients.

To note about this clone: This clone's antigen is unknown. No per-base quality is available; no much larger clone lies one base away.

Genomic DNA was extracted from sorted cells for sequencing of the TCRbeta CDR3 region. TCRbeta CDR3 regions were sequenced using the immunoSEQ Assay. Drawn from immuneACCESS, this table holds only the in-frame rearrangements with V and J called that TCRdb kept. Clones are partly lost; checked studies trace under half to an unresolved V gene and leave the rest unexplained. The table for this sample lists around 30,000 clones; roughly 84% of them were counted only once. Approximately 20% of the sample rests with the top ten. Study-wide findings and limitations: Low levels of normalized T-cell clonal expansion were also shown by some nonresponding patients. In the 0.1-3.0 mg/kg groups, partial responders had among the lowest normalized peripheral clonal expansion, particularly in CD8+ T cells. The antigen specificity of the clonally expanded peripheral T cells was not determined. After ivuxolimab, CD8+ T cells had more expanded clones than CD4+ T cells on average. At doses of 0.1 to 3.0 mg/kg, clonal expansion of both CD4+ and CD8+ T cells in blood was seen between baseline and week 6.

Patients with a history of autoimmune disease or receiving systemic immunosuppression were excluded from the trial. Peripheral blood for TCR sequencing was drawn from every dose cohort at baseline, at cycle 4 day 1 and at cycle 7 day 1. Samples were obtained from an open-label, multicenter, first-in-human phase I dose-escalation trial of ivuxolimab. Adults with locally advanced or metastatic melanoma, renal cell carcinoma, hepatocellular carcinoma or head and neck squamous cell carcinoma were enrolled in the trial. CD4+ and CD8+ T cells were sorted separately from peripheral blood before TCR sequencing. The trim is 3 bases for V and 2 bases for J, with a gap of 13 bases between the germline ends. Measured from the cysteine to the phenylalanine, the CDR3 is 15 residues long. The only DNA kept is the CDR3, 45 bases in frame from the first base. As encoded in the germline V gene (reference sequence), CDR1 is MNHEY while CDR2 is SMNVEV.

The specimen was CD4+ or CD8+ T cells sorted from blood, collected in a trial of the OX40 agonist ivuxolimab. The clonotype was recovered from an adult with an advanced solid tumor such as melanoma, head and neck, liver or kidney cancer. The rearrangement joined TRBV27 to TRBJ2-5, with the D call perhaps TRBD1 or TRBD2, as 5 bases match in each case. The CDR3 reads as follows: CASSLSRDGQETQYF. The sequenced DNA is TGTGCCAGCAGTTTGTCTCGGGACGGACAAGAGACCCAGTACTTC.